This TCR beta chain came from a study of blood T cell repertoires in COVID-19. Original processing notes: Reference gene primer amplification yielded estimated nucleated cell counts. TCRdb's copy holds only in-frame clones and misses some; the assay was immunoSEQ multiplex PCR. V and J calls and clone size follow that table, whereas D and trimming were derived from the DNA. The data contain 95,000 to 110,000 clones, roughly 87% of them singletons. Germline lookup yields CDR1 GTSNPN and CDR2 SVGIG (reference sequence). The CDR3 runs 15 residues. With 3 bases removed from V and 1 base from J, the gap between germline ends came to 13 bases.

Material: peripheral blood. This TCR derives from a human donor in a cohort sampled during active COVID-19. This sequence joins TRBV30 and TRBJ1-5, with D maybe TRBD1 (5 bases). This chain's CDR3 is CAWSAGLVSNQPQHF. For the CDR3, the DNA is TGTGCCTGGAGCGCAGGGTTGGTCAGCAATCAGCCCCAGCATTTT.